These 2 T cell receptor beta chains originate from one sample sequenced in a study of T-cell reconstitution after alpha-beta-depleted transplantation in children. During its preparation, the TCRbeta library received unique molecular identifiers. TCRdb ran MiXCR on the PCR reads and lists one entry per CDR3 protein. Of 750,000 to 950,000 distinct CDR3 sequences listed, roughly 16% were seen once; the top ten hold just under 5%. The sample here was PBMCs, mostly from graft donor cells, taken 360 days after TCRalphabeta/CD19-depleted stem cell transplant. The receptors originated from a male patient aged 10 to 17 who had a stem cell transplant for acute lymphoblastic leukemia, so the T cells may come from the graft donor.

This clonotype has at least ten counts. This chain connects TRBV20-1 to TRBJ2-5; TRBD2 matches 9 bases. This CDR3 comprises 15 residues. Germline V CDR1 and CDR2: DFQATT, SNEGSKA (reference sequence). The V and J ends lost 1 base and 3 bases, in that order; junction bases with no gene match: 6. This CDR3 is CSARGAGGSEETQYF. The CDR3 DNA reads TGCAGTGCTAGAGGAGCGGGAGGATCCGAAGAGACCCAGTACTTC.

The chain recombines TRBV7-9 with TRBJ2-5; D gene unclear. The germline CDR1 and CDR2 sequences are SEHNR and FQNEAQ (reference sequence). Trimming removed 4 bases from V and 4 bases from J, with 10 bases in between. The CDR3 extends over 13 amino acids. DNA for the CDR3: TGTGCCAGCAGCTACGACTGGGGAGAGACCCAGTACTTC. It yields the protein CASSYDWGETQYF.